These 25 T cell receptor beta chains originate from one sample sequenced in a study of vaccination and CD4 T cells after COVID-19. No antigen has been assigned to these receptors. Treatment noted: roughly 10-day PBMC culture with coronavirus spike peptide pools or control peptides (ViraFEST assay). Sequencing of cultured CD4+ T cell DNA used the Oncomine TCR Beta short-read assay. TCRdb reprocessed the PCR reads with MiXCR, giving one entry per CDR3 protein. The sample holds about 10,000 distinct CDR3 sequences, 70% to 75% seen once. The sample consisted of CD4+ T cells from blood, cultured in vitro. The receptor source for this set is a human donor who had recovered from COVID-19.

This clonotype has just a few counts. The J gene is TRBJ1-1, the V gene TRBV7-2; TRBD1 aligns across 8 bases. CDR3 length: 16 residues. CDR1 is SGHTA, CDR2 FQGNSA, per germline. J lost 1 base, V lost 2 bases, and 6 bases had no gene match. The CDR3 is CASSLMSQGANTEAFF. CDR3 coding DNA: TGTGCCAGCAGCTTAATGTCGCAGGGGGCGAACACTGAAGCTTTCTTT.

The genes are TRBV15 and TRBJ1-2, with 12 positions matching TRBD1. The CDR3 contains 15 residues. Germline CDR1 LNHNV, CDR2 YYDKDF (reference sequence). Germline trimming cut 0 bases from V and 8 bases from J; bases unmatched to any gene: 4. The CDR3 coding sequence is TGTGCCACCAGCAGAGATACCGGGACAGGGGGCGGCTACACCTTC. It is translated as CATSRDTGTGGGYTF.

The rearrangement joins TRBV5-5 to TRBJ2-5, with D possibly matching TRBD1 (6 bases). Per germline, CDR1 SGHKS and CDR2 YYEKEE (reference sequence). This CDR3 comprises 14 residues. The V end was cut by 1 base, the J end by 5 bases, with 12 bases between. CDR3 in amino acids: CASSLPQGKETQYF. The DNA for the CDR3 is TGTGCCAGCAGCTTGCCTCAGGGGAAGGAGACCCAGTACTTC. Supplemented by reference TRBV5-5 and TRBJ2-5, the full variable domain reads DAGVTQSPTHLIKTRGQQVTLRCSPISGHKSVSWYQQVLGQGPQFIFQYYEKEERGRGNFPDRFSARQFPNYSSELNVNALLLGDSALYLCASSLPQGKETQYFGPGTRLLVL.

The chain couples TRBV28 to TRBJ1-5; D is undetermined. V was trimmed by 5 bases and J by 2 bases, leaving 13 bases between them. The germline gives CDR1 MDHEN, CDR2 SYDVKM. This CDR3 is built from 15 residues. The CDR3 spells CASSASGRGNQPQHF. The CDR3, as DNA: TGTGCCAGCAGTGCGAGCGGGAGGGGCAATCAGCCCCAGCATTTT.

The genes are TRBV27 and TRBJ2-1, with D possibly being TRBD2 (5 bases). V was cut by 3 bases and J by 2 bases, with 14 bases left in between. CDR1 and CDR2 (germline): MNHEY, SMNVEV (reference sequence). CDR3 length: 16 amino acids. CDR3 sequence reads: CASSFLRGGPYNEQFF. The CDR3 coding sequence is TGTGCCAGCAGTTTCCTCCGCGGAGGTCCCTACAATGAGCAGTTCTTC.

With respect to this clonotype: One base away lies a much larger clone, so this may be a sequencing read error. The V gene is TRBV5-8, the J gene TRBJ2-5; D is perhaps TRBD1 (5 bases). Trimming left V 1 base short and J 6 bases short, with 13 bases between. Germline V gene lookup returns CDR1 SGHTS and CDR2 YDEGEE. The CDR3 consists of 14 residues. The CDR3 DNA sequence: TGTGCCAGCAGCTTGATGGGCAGGGAAAAGACCCAGTACTTC. This translates into CASSLMGREKTQYF. Full variable domain (remainder filled in from reference TRBV5-8 and TRBJ2-5): EAGVTQSPTHLIKTRGQQATLRCSPISGHTSVYWYQQALGLGLQFLLWYDEGEERNRGNFPPRFSGRQFPNYSSELNVNALELEDSALYLCASSLMGREKTQYFGPGTRLLVL.

V and J are TRBV20-1 and TRBJ1-1; maybe TRBD1 (5 bases). This CDR3 is 14 amino acids long. Trimming pared 0 bases from V and 3 bases from J, leaving 11 bases between. Per the germline V gene, CDR1 is DFQATT and CDR2 is SNEGSKA (reference sequence). The CDR3 DNA follows: TGCAGTGCTAGAGATCGGCGAGGGGACACTGAAGCTTTCTTT. It is translated as CSARDRRGDTEAFF.

This clonotype was observed once. The J gene is TRBJ1-2, the V gene TRBV7-8; D uncertain. Trimming left V 5 bases short and J 0 bases short, with 16 bases between. CDR1 is SGHVS and CDR2 is FQNEAQ in the germline V gene. The CDR3 covers 16 residues. The CDR3 here is CASSPRGLKANYGYTF. As DNA, the CDR3 is TGTGCCAGCAGCCCCCGTGGTCTCAAAGCTAACTATGGCTACACCTTC.

The rearrangement joins TRBV20-1 to TRBJ1-2; TRBD1 is a possible D gene (6 bases). Germline CDR1 is DFQATT and CDR2 is SNEGSKA (reference sequence). The CDR3 runs to 12 residues. V gave up 6 bases and J gave up 8 bases, with 16 bases separating them. The CDR3 region has the DNA TGCAGTGCACCCCAACAGGGAAGCGGCTACACCTTC. It codes for CSAPQQGSGYTF.

V is TRBV7-9 and J is TRBJ2-3, with 9 bases fitting TRBD2. Germline V gives CDR1 SEHNR, CDR2 FQNEAQ (reference sequence). The ends lost 5 bases at V and 4 bases at J; junction bases unmatched: 10. The CDR3 is made up of 16 amino acids. CDR3: CASSPPWREGADTQYF. The CDR3 DNA reads TGTGCCAGCAGCCCTCCCTGGCGGGAGGGTGCAGATACGCAGTATTTT. Based on the CDR3 plus reference TRBV7-9 and TRBJ2-3, the full variable domain is DTGVSQNPRHKITKRGQNVTFRCDPISEHNRLYWYRQTLGQGPEFLTYFQNEAQLEKSRLLSDRFSAERPKGSFSTLEIQRTEQGDSAMYLCASSPPWREGADTQYFGPGTRLTVL.

The rearrangement links TRBV19 to TRBJ1-2; D remains ambiguous. The CDR3 loop spans 14 amino acids. CDR1 is LNHDA and CDR2 is SQIVND in the germline V gene (reference sequence). V was cut by 6 bases and J by 0 bases, with 11 bases left in between. The CDR3 DNA sequence: TGTGCCAGTAGCGCGGACCGAGCTAACTATGGCTACACCTTC. Its translation is CASSADRANYGYTF.

This chain joins TRBV6-1 and TRBJ1-3; 8 nucleotides align to TRBD1. With 6 bases clipped from V and 4 bases from J, the junction kept 2 bases outside the gene matches. The CDR3 is 13 residues long. Germline assignment: CDR1 MNHNS and CDR2 SASEGT. CDR3 coding DNA: TGTGCCAGCAGACGACAGGGGGGAAACACCATATATTTT. This encodes CASRRQGGNTIYF.

The rearrangement links TRBV20-1 to TRBJ1-5, with 7 bases that match TRBD1. Germline V gives CDR1 DFQATT, CDR2 SNEGSKA (reference sequence). Unmatched junction bases numbered 3, after V lost 3 bases and J lost 4 bases. This CDR3 has 13 residues. The CDR3 sequence is CSASDRENQPQHF. Written as DNA, the CDR3 is TGCAGTGCTAGTGACAGGGAAAATCAGCCCCAGCATTTT.

V and J are TRBV6-2 or TRBV6-3 and TRBJ1-2; the D gene is possibly TRBD1 (5 bases). Germline CDR1 reads MNHEY; CDR2 reads SVGEGT. This CDR3 comprises 15 residues. V lost 8 bases and J 4 bases, leaving 20 bases between the germline ends. The CDR3 loop reads CASRPDGGSIYGYTF. CDR3 sequence (DNA): TGTGCCAGCCGCCCGGATGGGGGTTCGATCTATGGCTACACCTTC.

The gene calls are TRBV7-2 and TRBJ1-3; 9 bases are shared with TRBD1. V gave up 5 bases and J gave up 0 bases; unmatched junction bases: 2. The CDR3 has 15 residues. Germline assignment: CDR1 SGHTA and CDR2 FQGNSA. This CDR3 is CASSIQGASGNTIYF. The CDR3 DNA sequence: TGTGCCAGCAGCATACAGGGGGCCTCTGGAAACACCATATATTTT. The variable domain in full, with the rest retrieved from reference TRBV7-2 and TRBJ1-3, is GAGVSQSPSNKVTEKGKDVELRCDPISGHTALYWYRQSLGQGLEFLIYFQGNSAPDKSGLPSDRFSAERTGGSVSTLTIQRTQQEDSAVYLCASSIQGASGNTIYFGEGSWLTVV.

In this sample, this clonotype turned up a few times. The V and J genes are TRBV24-1 and TRBJ2-5, with TRBD1 matching 8 bases. CDR1 is KGHDR, CDR2 SFDVKD, per germline. The CDR3 is 13 residues long. The V and J ends lost 5 bases and 5 bases, in that order; junction bases with no gene match: 3. The CDR3 loop is CATSGDRRETQYF. For the CDR3, the DNA is TGTGCCACCAGTGGGGACAGGCGGGAGACCCAGTACTTC.

The rearrangement links TRBV11-3 to TRBJ2-7; TRBD1 is a possible D gene (6 bases). CDR1 SGHNT and CDR2 YENEEA come from the germline V gene. The CDR3 is 14 amino acids. V lost 5 bases and J lost 5, with 16 bases in between. The CDR3 region has the DNA TGTGCCAGCAGCCACCGGACAGAGAGTAACGAGCAGTACTTC. Its protein product is CASSHRTESNEQYF.

This clonotype has more than one count but fewer than ten. The V call is TRBV5-1, the J call TRBJ1-1; perhaps TRBD1 as D (5 bases). The V end was cut by 0 bases, the J end by 3 bases, with 9 bases between. The germline V gene encodes CDR1 SGHRS and CDR2 YFSETQ. The CDR3 contains 14 residues. In nucleotides, the CDR3 is TGCGCCAGCAGCTTGGCCGGGGGTGACACTGAAGCTTTCTTT. Encoded protein: CASSLAGGDTEAFF.

Of note for this clonotype: The junction shows a germline mismatch at one end, possibly a read error. The V call is TRBV6-5, the J call TRBJ2-5; possibly TRBD2 for D (6 bases). Germline loops: CDR1 MNHEY, CDR2 SVGAGI. The CDR3 has 16 amino acids. In DNA, the CDR3 is TGTGCCAGCAGTAACTCCCCGACTAGAAGGCAAGAGACCCAGTACTTC. It yields the protein CASSNSPTRRQETQYF.

The V call is TRBV7-9, the J call TRBJ2-2; 10 nucleotides match TRBD1. This CDR3 region has 13 residues. CDR1 SEHNR and CDR2 FQNEAQ come from the germline V gene (reference sequence). V lost 6 bases and J lost 7; bases outside the gene matches: 2. The CDR3 sequence is CASRDRGFGELFF. The CDR3 DNA follows: TGTGCCAGCAGGGACAGGGGGTTCGGGGAGCTGTTTTTT.

V gene TRBV7-9 combines with J gene TRBJ1-5; the match to TRBD1 covers 7 bases. This CDR3 has 14 amino acids. Trimming cost V 5 bases and J 7 bases; bases outside gene matches: 8. Germline CDR1 reads SEHNR; CDR2 reads FQNEAQ (reference sequence). The CDR3 DNA is TGTGCCAGCAGCATAGACAGGGCCAGACAGCCCCAGCATTTT. It encodes CASSIDRARQPQHF.

The V and J genes are TRBV19 and TRBJ1-5, with TRBD1 as a possible D gene (6 bases). This CDR3 contains 15 residues. The V end lost 3 bases, the J end lost 5 bases, and 14 bases lay between the germline ends. CDR1 is LNHDA, CDR2 SQIVND, per germline (reference sequence). Here the CDR3 reads CASSIWGARDQPQHF. CDR3 DNA: TGTGCCAGTAGTATTTGGGGGGCGCGGGATCAGCCCCAGCATTTT.

This chain connects TRBV29-1 to TRBJ1-2; no reliable D call. V was clipped by 7 bases and J by 4 bases, with 13 bases between them. The CDR3 sequence is 12 residues long. Germline V lookup: CDR1 SQVTM, CDR2 ANQGSEA. The CDR3 sequence: CSGELLIYGYTF. Here the CDR3 DNA reads TGCAGCGGTGAGCTTTTGATCTATGGCTACACCTTC.

The chain employs TRBV7-9 and TRBJ1-4; 7 positions match TRBD1. Unmatched junction bases numbered 8, after V lost 5 bases and J lost 5 bases. From germline, CDR1 is SEHNR and CDR2 FQNEAQ (reference sequence). This CDR3 comprises 15 residues. As DNA, the CDR3 is TGTGCCAGCAGCCGGACCAGGGGGAGGAATGAAAAACTGTTTTTT. Translating it yields CASSRTRGRNEKLFF.

The chain combines TRBV15 with TRBJ1-5, with 8 positions matching TRBD1. Trimming took 0 bases from V and 5 from J; bases not matched to a gene: 6. The CDR3 totals 16 residues. Germline lookup yields CDR1 LNHNV and CDR2 YYDKDF (reference sequence). Here the CDR3 reads CATSRDGQGGHQPQHF. In DNA, the CDR3 is TGTGCCACCAGCAGAGATGGACAGGGCGGCCATCAGCCCCAGCATTTT.